This entry lists 6 T cell receptor beta chains sequenced from one sample in a study of cytomegalovirus exposure and HLA in healthy donors. PCR involved 60 Vbeta and 13 Jbeta primers. Clones were sequenced by immunoSEQ multiplex PCR, and TCRdb holds only the in-frame ones, with some missing. Counted here are fewer than 120,000 clones, nearly 80% occurring once; the ten biggest clones make up 1% to 1.5%. Material: PBMCs. The receptors shown here come from a young woman in good health and CMV-seronegative.

This clone occurred a few times. The chain carries TRBV7-2 and TRBJ1-5; TRBD1 aligns across 7 bases. V shed 4 bases, J shed 6 bases, and the junction held 6 bases outside the gene matches. This CDR3 is 14 amino acids long. Germline CDR1 is SGHTA and CDR2 is FQGNSA. The CDR3 sequence is CASSSEGGLQPQHF. CDR3 coding DNA: TGTGCCAGCAGCTCTGAAGGGGGCCTTCAGCCCCAGCATTTT. The whole variable domain, filled in from reference TRBV7-2 and TRBJ1-5, reads GAGVSQSPSNKVTEKGKDVELRCDPISGHTALYWYRQSLGQGLEFLIYFQGNSAPDKSGLPSDRFSAERTGGSVSTLTIQRTQQEDSAVYLCASSSEGGLQPQHFGDGTRLSIL.

For the CDR3, the DNA is TGTGCCTGGAGTGTACTGGGACTAGCTATCGACGAGCAGTACTTC. Protein sequence: CAWSVLGLAIDEQYF. The gene calls are TRBV30 and TRBJ2-7; 9 nucleotides match TRBD2. The germline gives CDR1 GTSNPN, CDR2 SVGIG (reference sequence). This CDR3 is built from 15 residues. V trimming: 0 bases; J trimming: 5 bases; junction bases outside the gene matches: 8.

The CDR3 nucleotides read TGCAGCGTAGGGGGACAGAGCTATGGCTACACCTTC. The encoded protein is CSVGGQSYGYTF. This sequence joins TRBV29-1 and TRBJ1-2, with 7 bases lining up with TRBD1. Germline CDR1 reads SQVTM; CDR2 reads ANQGSEA. The trim removed 6 bases at V and 4 bases at J, leaving 5 bases unmatched. The CDR3 has 12 residues.

The rearrangement uses TRBV5-1 and TRBJ1-1; weak D call: TRBD1 (6 bases). Trimming cost V 6 bases and J 2 bases, with 14 bases left between them. The CDR3 has 14 amino acids. CDR1 SGHRS and CDR2 YFSETQ come from the germline V gene. The CDR3 DNA sequence: TGCGCCAGCACATTCCGGGGGGCTAACACTGAAGCTTTCTTT. Its protein product is CASTFRGANTEAFF.

The V gene is TRBV4-3, the J gene TRBJ1-1; the D is unclear. Germline CDR1 is LGHNA and CDR2 is YSLEER. The germline V and J ends were trimmed by 1 base and 5 bases, with 8 bases remaining between them. The CDR3 is 13 residues long. DNA for the CDR3: TGCGCCAGCAGCCAAGGGTCCGGGACTGAAGCTTTCTTT. As protein: CASSQGSGTEAFF.

This clone has just one count. J is TRBJ2-6 and V is TRBV2; possible D gene TRBD2, 6 bases. Germline CDR1 and CDR2: SNHLY and FYNNEI. V was pared by 3 bases and J by 2 bases, with 8 bases between. This CDR3 region has 15 residues. CDR3 in DNA: TGTGCCAGCAGTGACTGGGAGGCTGGGGCCAACGTCCTGACTTTC. It codes for CASSDWEAGANVLTF.